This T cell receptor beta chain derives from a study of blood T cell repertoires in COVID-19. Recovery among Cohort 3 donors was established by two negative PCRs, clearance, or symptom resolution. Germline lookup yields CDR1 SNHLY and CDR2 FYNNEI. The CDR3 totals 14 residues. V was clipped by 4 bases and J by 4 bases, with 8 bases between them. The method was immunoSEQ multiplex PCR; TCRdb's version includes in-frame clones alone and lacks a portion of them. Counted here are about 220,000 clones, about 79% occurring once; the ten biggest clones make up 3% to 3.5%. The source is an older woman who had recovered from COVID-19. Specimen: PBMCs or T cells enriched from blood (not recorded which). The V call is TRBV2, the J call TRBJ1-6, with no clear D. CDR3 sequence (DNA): TGTGCCAGCAGTGGCACGGTTTATAATTCACCCCTCCACTTT. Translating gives CASSGTVYNSPLHF.